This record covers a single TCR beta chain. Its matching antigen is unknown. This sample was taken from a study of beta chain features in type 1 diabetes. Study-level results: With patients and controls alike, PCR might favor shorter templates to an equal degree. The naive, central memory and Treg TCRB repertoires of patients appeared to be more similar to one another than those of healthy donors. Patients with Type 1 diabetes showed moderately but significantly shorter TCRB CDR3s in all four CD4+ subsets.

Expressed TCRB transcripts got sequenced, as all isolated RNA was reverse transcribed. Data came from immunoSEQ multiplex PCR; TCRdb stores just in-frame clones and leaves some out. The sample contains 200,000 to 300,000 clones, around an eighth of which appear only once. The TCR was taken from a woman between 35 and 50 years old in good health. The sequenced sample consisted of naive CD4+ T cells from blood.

CDR3 in amino acids: CASSLRTDANYGYTF. The CDR3 DNA follows: TGTGCCAGCAGCTTACGGACAGACGCTAACTATGGCTACACCTTC. J is TRBJ1-2 and V is TRBV9; a possible D gene is TRBD1 (6 bases). Trimming shortened V by 4 bases and J by 0 bases, and 13 bases separated the two germline ends. Germline CDR1 is SGDLS and CDR2 is YYNGEE. The CDR3 runs to 15 residues.